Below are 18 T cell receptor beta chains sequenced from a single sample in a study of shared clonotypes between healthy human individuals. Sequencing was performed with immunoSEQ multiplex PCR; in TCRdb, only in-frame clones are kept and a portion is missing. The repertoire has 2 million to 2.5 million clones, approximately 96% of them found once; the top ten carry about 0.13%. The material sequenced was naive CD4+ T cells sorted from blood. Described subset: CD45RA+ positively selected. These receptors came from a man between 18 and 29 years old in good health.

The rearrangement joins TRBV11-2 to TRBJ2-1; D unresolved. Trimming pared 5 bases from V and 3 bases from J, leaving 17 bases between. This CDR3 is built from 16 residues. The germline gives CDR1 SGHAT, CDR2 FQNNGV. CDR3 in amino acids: CASSPDPEPVYNEQFF. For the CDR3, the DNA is TGTGCCAGCAGCCCGGATCCCGAGCCTGTCTACAATGAGCAGTTCTTC. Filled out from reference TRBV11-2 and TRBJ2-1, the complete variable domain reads EAGVAQSPRYKIIEKRQSVAFWCNPISGHATLYWYQQILGQGPKLLIQFQNNGVVDDSQLPKDRFSAERLKGVDSTLKIQPAKLEDSAVYLCASSPDPEPVYNEQFFGPGTRLTVL.

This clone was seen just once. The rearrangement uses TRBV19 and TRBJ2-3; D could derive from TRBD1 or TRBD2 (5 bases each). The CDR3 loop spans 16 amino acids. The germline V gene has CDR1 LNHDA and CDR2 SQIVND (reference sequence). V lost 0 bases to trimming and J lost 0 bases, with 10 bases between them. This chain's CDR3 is CASSIDWGLSTDTQYF. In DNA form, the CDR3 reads TGTGCCAGTAGTATAGATTGGGGGTTAAGCACAGATACGCAGTATTTT.

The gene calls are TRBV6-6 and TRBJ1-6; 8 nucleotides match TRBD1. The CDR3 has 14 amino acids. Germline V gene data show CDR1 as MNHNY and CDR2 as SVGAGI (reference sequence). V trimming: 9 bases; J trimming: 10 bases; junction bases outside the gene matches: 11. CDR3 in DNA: TGTGCCAGTTCTATAGGACAGGGAGAATCACCCCTCCACTTT. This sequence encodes CASSIGQGESPLHF.

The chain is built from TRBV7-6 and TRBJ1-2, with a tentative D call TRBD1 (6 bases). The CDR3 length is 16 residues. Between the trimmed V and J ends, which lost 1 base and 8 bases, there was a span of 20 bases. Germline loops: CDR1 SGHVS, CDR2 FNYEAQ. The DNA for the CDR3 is TGTGCCAGCAGCTTAGAGTCCGCGGGGGCCATGGCCGGCTACACCTTC. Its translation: CASSLESAGAMAGYTF.

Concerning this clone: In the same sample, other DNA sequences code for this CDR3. Here the CDR3 reads CASSLSGVRSDGYTF. CDR3 coding DNA: TGTGCCAGCAGCTTGTCGGGGGTCAGGTCGGATGGCTACACCTTC. V is TRBV11-2 and J is TRBJ1-2; D may be TRBD1 (5 bases). V lost 3 bases to trimming and J lost 6 bases, with 17 bases between them. Germline values: CDR1 SGHAT, CDR2 FQNNGV. CDR3 length equals 15 residues. The variable domain in full, with the rest retrieved from reference TRBV11-2 and TRBJ1-2, is EAGVAQSPRYKIIEKRQSVAFWCNPISGHATLYWYQQILGQGPKLLIQFQNNGVVDDSQLPKDRFSAERLKGVDSTLKIQPAKLEDSAVYLCASSLSGVRSDGYTFGSGTRLTVV.

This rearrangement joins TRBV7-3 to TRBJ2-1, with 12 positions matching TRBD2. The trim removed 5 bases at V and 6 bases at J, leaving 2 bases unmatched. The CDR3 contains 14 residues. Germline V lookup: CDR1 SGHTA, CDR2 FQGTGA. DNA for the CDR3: TGTGCCAGCAGCCCTAGCGGGGGGGCCAATGAGCAGTTCTTC. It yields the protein CASSPSGGANEQFF. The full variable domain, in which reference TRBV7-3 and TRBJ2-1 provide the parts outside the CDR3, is GAGVSQTPSNKVTEKGKYVELRCDPISGHTALYWYRQSLGQGPEFLIYFQGTGAADDSGLPNDRFFAVRPEGSVSTLKIQRTERGDSAVYLCASSPSGGANEQFFGPGTRLTVL.

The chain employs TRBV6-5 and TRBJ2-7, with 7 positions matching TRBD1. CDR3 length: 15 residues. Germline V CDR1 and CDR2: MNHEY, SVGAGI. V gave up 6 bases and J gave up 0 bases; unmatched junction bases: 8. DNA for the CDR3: TGTGCCAGCAGCCAAGACAGGGCGGACTCCTACGAGCAGTACTTC. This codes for CASSQDRADSYEQYF.

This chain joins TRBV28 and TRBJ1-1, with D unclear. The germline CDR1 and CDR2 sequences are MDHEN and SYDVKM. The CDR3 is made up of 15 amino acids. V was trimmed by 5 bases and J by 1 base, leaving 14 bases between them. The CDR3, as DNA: TGTGCCAGCAGTCCCGACGCAATGGGGAACACTGAAGCTTTCTTT. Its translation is CASSPDAMGNTEAFF.

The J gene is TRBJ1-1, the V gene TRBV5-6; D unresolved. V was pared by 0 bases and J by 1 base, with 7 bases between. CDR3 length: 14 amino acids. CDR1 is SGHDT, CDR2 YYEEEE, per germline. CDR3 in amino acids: CASSLEEKNTEAFF. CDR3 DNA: TGTGCCAGCAGCTTGGAAGAAAAGAACACTGAAGCTTTCTTT.

The CDR3 region has the DNA TGTGCCAGCAGCTTAACTTCGGGGCCCTACGAGCAGTACTTC. Translated: CASSLTSGPYEQYF. This sequence joins TRBV7-3 and TRBJ2-7, with D tentatively TRBD1 or TRBD2 (5 bases each). Per germline, CDR1 SGHTA and CDR2 FQGTGA. Trimming took off 0 bases at V and 2 bases at J, with 8 bases between the two ends. The CDR3 totals 14 residues.

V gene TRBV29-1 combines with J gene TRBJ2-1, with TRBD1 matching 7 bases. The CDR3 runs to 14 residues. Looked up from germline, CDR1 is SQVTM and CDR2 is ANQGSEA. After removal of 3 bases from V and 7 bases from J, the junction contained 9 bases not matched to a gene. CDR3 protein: CSVERHRGVNEQFF. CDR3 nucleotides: TGCAGCGTTGAGCGGCACAGGGGAGTTAATGAGCAGTTCTTC.

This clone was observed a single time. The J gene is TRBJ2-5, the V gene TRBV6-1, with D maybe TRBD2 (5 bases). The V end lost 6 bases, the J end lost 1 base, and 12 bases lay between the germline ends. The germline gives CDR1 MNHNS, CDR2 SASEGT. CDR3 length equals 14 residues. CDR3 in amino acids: CASRWTPPQETQYF. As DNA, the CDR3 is TGTGCCAGCAGGTGGACTCCCCCCCAAGAGACCCAGTACTTC.

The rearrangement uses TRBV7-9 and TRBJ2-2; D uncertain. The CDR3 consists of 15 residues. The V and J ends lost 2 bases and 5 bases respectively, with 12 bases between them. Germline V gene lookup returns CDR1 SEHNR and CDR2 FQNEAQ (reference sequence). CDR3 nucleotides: TGTGCCAGCAGCTTAACGTTTTCGGGTACCGGGGAGCTGTTTTTT. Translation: CASSLTFSGTGELFF.

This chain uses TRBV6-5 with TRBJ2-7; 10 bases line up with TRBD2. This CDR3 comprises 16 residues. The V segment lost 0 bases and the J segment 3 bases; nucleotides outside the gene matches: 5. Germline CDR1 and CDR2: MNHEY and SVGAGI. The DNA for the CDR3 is TGTGCCAGCAGTTACTCGCTAGCGGGAGCGCTCTACGAGCAGTACTTC. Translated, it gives CASSYSLAGALYEQYF.

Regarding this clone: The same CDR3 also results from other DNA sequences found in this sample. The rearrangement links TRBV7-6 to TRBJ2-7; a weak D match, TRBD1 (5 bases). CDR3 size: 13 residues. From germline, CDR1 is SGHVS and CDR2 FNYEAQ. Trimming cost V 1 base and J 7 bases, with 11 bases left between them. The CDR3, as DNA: TGTGCCAGCAGCTTAGAAGGGGCTGGGGAGCAGTACTTC. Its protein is CASSLEGAGEQYF.

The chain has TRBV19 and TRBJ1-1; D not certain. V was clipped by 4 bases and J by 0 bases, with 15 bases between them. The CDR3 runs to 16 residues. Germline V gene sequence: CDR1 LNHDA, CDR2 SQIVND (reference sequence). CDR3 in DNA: TGTGCCAGTAGTAAGAAGGCCCCCGGACTGAACACTGAAGCTTTCTTT. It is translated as CASSKKAPGLNTEAFF.

The CDR3 loop is CASSLLGQTVTEAFF. The CDR3 DNA sequence: TGTGCCAGCAGCTTATTAGGCCAGACAGTTACAGAAGCTTTCTTT. This chain uses TRBV7-2 with TRBJ1-1; TRBD1 might be the D (5 bases). Germline-derived CDR1 and CDR2 are SGHTA and FQGNSA. The ends were cut back, 2 bases at V and 8 bases at J, with 18 bases in the middle. There are 15 residues in the CDR3.

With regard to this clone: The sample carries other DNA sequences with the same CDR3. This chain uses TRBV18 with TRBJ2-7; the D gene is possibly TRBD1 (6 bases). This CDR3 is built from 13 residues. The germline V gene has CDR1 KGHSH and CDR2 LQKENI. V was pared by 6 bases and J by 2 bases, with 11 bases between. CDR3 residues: CASSQGQTYEQYF. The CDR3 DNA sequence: TGTGCCAGCTCGCAGGGGCAGACCTACGAGCAGTACTTC.